These 9 T cell receptor beta chains share one sample of origin, sequenced in a study of blood T cell repertoires in COVID-19. Generated by immunoSEQ multiplex PCR, the TCRdb table keeps only in-frame clones and is missing some. The sample yields roughly 340,000 clones, more than 75% seen once. Input material: peripheral blood. The receptors were sampled from a woman between 45 and 65 years old with COVID-19, enrolled during active disease.

The J gene is TRBJ2-2, the V gene TRBV7-6; no reliable D call. Germline CDR1 is SGHVS and CDR2 is FNYEAQ. The CDR3 consists of 15 residues. Trimming shortened V by 0 bases and J by 5 bases, and 10 bases separated the two germline ends. CDR3 amino acids: CASSLAPSRTGELFF. The CDR3 nucleotides are TGTGCCAGCAGCTTAGCGCCTAGTAGAACCGGGGAGCTGTTTTTT.

The chain employs TRBV10-3 and TRBJ2-2; D call uncertain. The V and J ends lost 8 bases and 5 bases respectively, with 9 bases between them. The CDR3 length is 12 residues. Germline V CDR1 and CDR2: ENHRY, SYGVKD. This chain's CDR3 is CAIARGTGELFF. The CDR3 DNA reads as TGTGCCATCGCGCGAGGAACCGGGGAGCTGTTTTTT.

This clone showed up just once. The V gene is TRBV29-1, the J gene TRBJ1-1; D perhaps matches TRBD1 (5 bases). V lost 6 bases and J lost 5, with 19 bases in between. The CDR3 length is 14 residues. Germline V gene lookup returns CDR1 SQVTM and CDR2 ANQGSEA. CDR3 loop: CSVGQGSEKTEAFF. Here the CDR3 DNA reads TGCAGCGTCGGTCAGGGCTCCGAGAAGACTGAAGCTTTCTTT.

This sequence joins TRBV6-6 and TRBJ1-2; tentative D call: TRBD1 (6 bases). Trimming stripped 2 bases from V and 7 bases from J, with 14 bases between. Germline V lookup: CDR1 MNHNY, CDR2 SVGAGI (reference sequence). The CDR3 covers 14 residues. The CDR3 nucleotides are TGTGCCAGCAGTTACGGGTCGGGGGGCGTTGGCTACACCTTC. The encoded protein is CASSYGSGGVGYTF.

Only a few counts were recorded for this clone. The chain joins TRBV18 to TRBJ1-2; D is possibly TRBD1 (5 bases). There are 16 residues in the CDR3. V gave up 4 bases and J gave up 8 bases, with 23 bases separating them. CDR1 and CDR2 (germline): KGHSH, LQKENI. The CDR3 spells CASSLLPGGDLGGYTF. The DNA of the CDR3 is TGTGCCAGCTCACTATTGCCGGGAGGGGACCTCGGCGGCTACACCTTC.

The chain recombines TRBV27 with TRBJ2-1, with D possibly being TRBD2 (6 bases). Deletions cut 2 bases from V and 4 bases from J, with 6 bases between. The CDR3 length is 13 residues. Per the germline V gene, CDR1 is MNHEY and CDR2 is SMNVEV (reference sequence). The CDR3 is CASSLAGYNEQFF. Written as DNA, the CDR3 is TGTGCCAGCAGTTTAGCGGGGTACAATGAGCAGTTCTTC.

The chain carries TRBV27 and TRBJ2-3, with D tentatively TRBD2 (6 bases). V lost 4 bases, J lost 0 bases, and 8 bases lay in between. Germline CDR1 and CDR2: MNHEY and SMNVEV (reference sequence). This CDR3 contains 14 residues. The CDR3 sequence: CASSWGTSTDTQYF. As DNA, the CDR3 is TGTGCCAGCAGTTGGGGGACTAGCACAGATACGCAGTATTTT.

There are a few counts of this clone. This chain connects TRBV5-6 to TRBJ2-7; 10 nucleotides line up with TRBD1. The junction had 2 bases not matched to a gene; V was cut back by 2 bases and J by 3 bases. The CDR3 runs 14 residues. The germline CDR1 and CDR2 sequences are SGHDT and YYEEEE. The CDR3 sequence is CASSFRDRGYEQYF. CDR3 in DNA: TGTGCCAGCAGCTTCCGGGACAGGGGCTACGAGCAGTACTTC. The full variable domain, rest sourced from reference TRBV5-6 and TRBJ2-7, is DAGVTQSPTHLIKTRGQQVTLRCSPKSGHDTVSWYQQALGQGPQFIFQYYEEEERQRGNFPDRFSGHQFPNYSSELNVNALLLGDSALYLCASSFRDRGYEQYFGPGTRLTVT.

The chain combines TRBV7-3 with TRBJ2-1; D gene uncertain. Per the germline V gene, CDR1 is SGHTA and CDR2 is FQGTGA. V was shortened by 3 bases and J by 15 bases, with 15 bases between the two germline ends. The CDR3 covers 12 residues. Here the CDR3 reads CASSFELKRLFF. The CDR3 DNA follows: TGTGCCAGCAGCTTTGAGTTGAAGAGGCTGTTCTTC.